The entry below gives a single T cell receptor beta chain sequence along with its context. No antigen is known for it. This sample was taken from a study of T cells in localized non-small cell lung cancer. Study conclusions and caveats: Uninvolved adjacent lung showed peak T cell clonality, exceeding tumor. Greater blood T cell density accompanied longer overall survival. Across samples, adjacent lung featured a median around 56 of the top 100 tumor clones. Sequencing was limited to one tumor region, leaving the possibility of heterogeneity open.

Germline V gives CDR1 MGHRA, CDR2 YSYEKL. The CDR3 length is 13 residues. Unmatched junction bases numbered 3, after V lost 4 bases and J lost 4 bases. TCRdb's table, derived via immunoSEQ multiplex PCR, lists solely in-frame clones and lacks some. Among approximately 65,000 clones listed, 75% to 85% were seen once. The chain combines TRBV4-1 with TRBJ2-5; TRBD1 agrees at 7 bases. The receptor was isolated from a man between 40 and 70 years old with stage II lung adenocarcinoma. The starting material was PBMCs, obtained before any cancer treatment. The CDR3 loop is CASSRYRGETQYF. Here the CDR3 DNA reads TGCGCCAGCAGCCGCTACAGGGGAGAGACCCAGTACTTC.